The 18 T cell receptor beta chains in this list originate from one sample, sequenced in a study of control samples from healthy donors and cancer patients. Profiling relied on immunoSEQ multiplex PCR, and the TCRdb table lists in-frame clones only, not all of them. Among around 250,000 clones listed, roughly 87% were seen once. Sequencing was performed on PBMCs. The receptors here all came from an older woman with lung cancer.

The V gene is TRBV19, the J gene TRBJ2-5; TRBD1 aligns across 10 bases. With V trimmed by 4 bases and J by 6 bases, 8 bases remained unmatched. CDR3 size: 15 residues. Germline lookup yields CDR1 LNHDA and CDR2 SQIVND (reference sequence). For the CDR3, the DNA is TGTGCCAGTAGTACTCCGGGACAGGGGCGCAAGACCCAGTACTTC. Protein: CASSTPGQGRKTQYF. The full variable domain, with the rest looked up from reference TRBV19 and TRBJ2-5, is DGGITQSPKYLFRKEGQNVTLSCEQNLNHDAMYWYRQDPGQGLRLIYYSQIVNDFQKGDIAEGYSVSREKKESFPLTVTSAQKNPTAFYLCASSTPGQGRKTQYFGPGTRLLVL.

The rearrangement joins TRBV5-1 to TRBJ2-7; D is undetermined. V gave up 2 bases and J gave up 3 bases, with 9 bases separating them. CDR1 is SGHRS, CDR2 YFSETQ, per germline. This CDR3 region has 13 residues. The CDR3 sequence is CASSFDTNYEQYF. The DNA for the CDR3 is TGCGCCAGCAGCTTTGACACCAACTACGAGCAGTACTTC.

The J gene is TRBJ2-1, the V gene TRBV7-3, with 8 bases that match TRBD1. The CDR3 consists of 15 residues. Germline V gene sequence: CDR1 SGHTA, CDR2 FQGTGA. Trimming took 5 bases from V and 5 from J; bases not matched to a gene: 8. The CDR3 bases are TGTGCCAGCAGCGTGGACAGGGAATCCCACAATGAGCAGTTCTTC. Residues: CASSVDRESHNEQFF.

This chain links TRBV7-2 with TRBJ2-1; TRBD1 aligns across 10 bases. Germline-derived CDR1 and CDR2 are SGHTA and FQGNSA. Trimming took 4 bases from V and 4 from J; bases not matched to a gene: 10. The CDR3 has 17 amino acids. The CDR3 is CASSSQTGTGAYNEQFF. In DNA, the CDR3 is TGTGCCAGCAGCTCCCAAACCGGGACAGGGGCGTACAATGAGCAGTTCTTC.

The rearrangement uses TRBV29-1 and TRBJ2-7, with 11 positions matching TRBD1. CDR3 size: 13 residues. V dropped 6 bases and J dropped 2; count of bases not matched to a gene: 3. From germline, CDR1 is SQVTM and CDR2 ANQGSEA. Written as DNA, the CDR3 is TGCAGCGTGATGGGACAGGGGGCCTACGAGCAGTACTTC. Its protein product is CSVMGQGAYEQYF.

Remarks on this clone: Within the sample, other DNA sequences also encode this same CDR3. The rearrangement uses TRBV12-3 or TRBV12-4 and TRBJ1-5; unclear D gene. This CDR3 is 13 amino acids long. V was cut by 3 bases and J by 1 base, with 4 bases left in between. The CDR3: CASSFGSNQPQHF. The CDR3 nucleotides read TGTGCCAGCAGTTTTGGAAGCAATCAGCCCCAGCATTTT.

V is TRBV4-1 and J is TRBJ2-5; possibly TRBD1 or TRBD2 for D (5 bases each). CDR3 length: 16 residues. CDR1 and CDR2 from the germline V gene are MGHRA and YSYEKL. Trimming stripped 0 bases from V and 4 bases from J, with 15 bases between. The CDR3 here is CASSQDFGTPGETQYF. In nucleotides, the CDR3 is TGCGCCAGCAGCCAAGATTTCGGGACCCCGGGAGAGACCCAGTACTTC.

The J gene is TRBJ1-6, the V gene TRBV30, with TRBD1 as a possible D gene (6 bases). The V gene lost 1 base and the J gene lost 10 bases, with 14 bases spanning the gap. The germline V gene has CDR1 GTSNPN and CDR2 SVGIG (reference sequence). The CDR3 length is 14 residues. CDR3 nucleotides: TGTGCCTGGAGTGCCGACAGGCAGGAATCACCCCTCCACTTT. Protein sequence: CAWSADRQESPLHF.

Only a few counts were recorded for this clone. The V and J genes are TRBV10-3 and TRBJ1-1, with 9 nucleotides matching TRBD1. The germline V gene has CDR1 ENHRY and CDR2 SYGVKD. Trimming removed 4 bases from V and 5 bases from J; junction bases left unmatched: 2. The CDR3 is made up of 13 amino acids. This chain's CDR3 is CAISATGGTEAFF. CDR3 DNA sequence: TGTGCCATCAGTGCGACAGGGGGTACTGAAGCTTTCTTT.

The V and J genes are TRBV28 and TRBJ2-7; D possibly corresponds to TRBD2 (7 bases). CDR3 length equals 15 residues. V was clipped by 1 base and J by 0 bases, with 10 bases between them. In germline, CDR1 is MDHEN, CDR2 SYDVKM. The CDR3 nucleotides read TGTGCCAGCAGTTTATCCGGGGGGCCCTCCTACGAGCAGTACTTC. Protein product: CASSLSGGPSYEQYF.

This chain joins TRBV7-3 and TRBJ1-3, with D hard to call. This CDR3 has 15 amino acids. Germline CDR1 and CDR2: SGHTA and FQGTGA. V dropped 2 bases and J dropped 0 bases, with 8 bases sitting between them. CDR3 nucleotide sequence: TGTGCCAGCAGCTTAGACGGTACCTCTGGAAACACCATATATTTT. Residues: CASSLDGTSGNTIYF.

This clone occurred a few times. This chain's CDR3 is CASSQDGAKNQPQHF. The DNA for the CDR3 is TGCGCCAGCAGCCAAGATGGGGCGAAAAATCAGCCCCAGCATTTT. V gene TRBV4-1 combines with J gene TRBJ1-5; possible D gene TRBD1, 5 bases. V was cut by 0 bases and J by 4 bases, with 10 bases left in between. Germline V gene data show CDR1 as MGHRA and CDR2 as YSYEKL. This CDR3 has 15 amino acids.

The count of this clone is one. The V gene is TRBV10-1, the J gene TRBJ1-6; D is undetermined. Germline V CDR1 and CDR2: WNHNN, SYGVQD (reference sequence). The CDR3 totals 14 residues. Trimming removed 4 bases from V and 6 bases from J, with 10 bases in between. The CDR3 region is CASSGPTANSPLHF. As DNA, the CDR3 is TGCGCCAGCAGTGGACCTACGGCTAATTCACCCCTCCACTTT.

The chain employs TRBV6-2 or TRBV6-3 and TRBJ1-4; D gene ambiguous. Germline V gene data show CDR1 as MNHEY and CDR2 as SVGEGT. This CDR3 comprises 13 residues. The V and J ends lost 4 bases and 2 bases respectively, with 5 bases between them. In nucleotides, the CDR3 is TGTGCCAGCAGTTCCCAGACTAATGAAAAACTGTTTTTT. As protein: CASSSQTNEKLFF.

V usage is TRBV16 and J usage is TRBJ2-1; D possibly corresponds to TRBD2 (6 bases). CDR3 length equals 15 residues. The germline V and J ends were trimmed by 0 bases and 2 bases, with 8 bases remaining between them. Germline V gene data show CDR1 as KGHSY and CDR2 as FQNENV. CDR3 nucleotides: TGTGCCAGCAGCCAATCGACTAGTGCCTACAATGAGCAGTTCTTC. Its protein product is CASSQSTSAYNEQFF. The entire variable domain, with the rest obtained from reference TRBV16 and TRBJ2-1, is as follows: GEEVAQTPKHLVRGEGQKAKLYCAPIKGHSYVFWYQQVLKNEFKFLISFQNENVFDETGMPKERFSAKCLPNSPCSLEIQATKLEDSAVYFCASSQSTSAYNEQFFGPGTRLTVL.

The CDR3 DNA follows: TGTGCCAGCAGCTGGGGGACAGGGAACACTGAAGCTTTCTTT. Translated, it gives CASSWGTGNTEAFF. The chain uses TRBV9 and TRBJ1-1; 8 positions match TRBD1. From germline, CDR1 is SGDLS and CDR2 YYNGEE. The V gene end was trimmed by 4 bases and the J gene end by 1 base; junction bases not matched to a gene: 3. The CDR3 is 14 amino acids.

This clone showed up just a few times. J is TRBJ2-5 and V is TRBV7-9; possible D gene TRBD2, 6 bases. Germline lookup yields CDR1 SEHNR and CDR2 FQNEAQ (reference sequence). Trimming shortened V by 3 bases and J by 5 bases, and 10 bases separated the two germline ends. The CDR3 runs 13 residues. CDR3 in amino acids: CASSFPGVETQYF. The CDR3 DNA sequence: TGTGCCAGCAGCTTCCCGGGGGTTGAGACCCAGTACTTC.

This rearrangement joins TRBV10-2 to TRBJ2-4, with 7 bases identical to TRBD1. Germline CDR1 reads WSHSY; CDR2 reads SAAADI. This CDR3 spans 12 amino acids. V dropped 3 bases and J dropped 7; count of bases not matched to a gene: 0. The DNA of the CDR3 is TGCGCCAGCAGTGACAGGGGGAACATTCAGTACTTC. Encoded protein: CASSDRGNIQYF.